This T cell receptor beta chain was captured by sequencing in a study of glioma-infiltrating T cells. General study points: CDR3 overlap between tissue and blood was very small. Gliomas, especially low-grade, showed above-expected tissue-blood divergence; non-neoplastic patients showed below.

Using RNA template, CDR3s of TCR alpha and beta were amplified with iRepertoire arm-PCR. Tissue mRNA or PBMC total RNA, 100-400 ng, went into one-step reverse transcription and amplification. MiXCR was run by TCRdb on the multiplex PCR reads, yielding one entry per CDR3 protein. Among around 130,000 distinct CDR3 sequences listed, under 30% were seen once. There are 15 residues in the CDR3. The ends were cut back, 5 bases at V and 7 bases at J, with 15 bases in the middle. From germline, CDR1 is SGHAT and CDR2 FQDESV (reference sequence). About this clonotype itself: Its target is unknown.

The sample taken for sequencing was glioma tissue, nonneoplastic brain tissue, or PBMCs (not recorded which). The gene calls are TRBV11-1 and TRBJ1-6; a possible D gene is TRBD1 (6 bases). The sequence derives from a human donor with low-grade glioma or glioblastoma, undergoing nonglioma brain surgery, or in good health (not recorded which). CDR3 in DNA: TGTGCCAGCAGCCCGGAGACAGGTCCAAATTCACCCCTCCACTTT. Its translation: CASSPETGPNSPLHF.